The present TCR beta chain was sequenced within a study of blood T cell repertoires in COVID-19. Study context: Material from acute and convalescent COVID-19 was sourced from the United States, Italy and Spain. Sample material is recorded as cDNA or gDNA derived from T cells, B-cell-depleted T cells, or PBMCs.

The V and J ends lost 1 base and 0 bases respectively, with 9 bases between them. Germline V gene sequence: CDR1 KGHSH, CDR2 LQKENI. There are 16 residues in the CDR3. Under the authors' procedure: Amplified reference gene primers provided the basis for estimating nucleated cell counts. Profiled with immunoSEQ multiplex PCR; TCRdb holds only in-frame clones, not every one. Clone size and V and J calls were adopted from that table, with D and trimming inferred from the DNA. The repertoire consists of under 250,000 clones, with roughly 86% occurring once and the leading ten covering roughly 4%. Sequenced: peripheral blood. This clonotype was sampled from a middle-aged man with acute or convalescent COVID-19. The chain carries TRBV18 and TRBJ1-4; D gene unclear. This CDR3 is CASSPQEFATNEKLFF. CDR3 bases: TGTGCCAGCTCACCACAGGAGTTTGCAACTAATGAAAAACTGTTTTTT.